This is a list of T cell receptor beta chains from one sample in a study of CD8+ T cells in alopecia areata. Data came from immunoSEQ multiplex PCR; TCRdb stores just in-frame clones and leaves some out. The sample carries about 150,000 clones, around 50% recorded once. This specimen was CD8+ T cells sorted from blood, taken at week 4, from a patient treated with tofacitinib. All receptors derive from a human donor with alopecia areata. Each CDR3 is given with its conserved first and last residue. A D gene is named only where the DNA matches it firmly. A row's size may be missing; if present it is once, few, many or a size class.

d_call,j_call,cdr3_length,v_call,clone_size,cdr3_nt,cdr3_aa
-,TRBJ2-7,15,TRBV25-1,-,TGTGCCAGCAGTGAAGTGGAGGGGACAACCTACGAGCAGTACTTC,CASSEVEGTTYEQYF
-,TRBJ1-1,13,TRBV5-4,-,TGTGCCAGCAGCTGGGGCCAGGGAACTGAAGCTTTCTTT,CASSWGQGTEAFF
-,TRBJ2-1,13,TRBV5-4,once,TGTGCCAGCAGCTTTGACAGGTTGGGTGAGCAGTTCTTC,CASSFDRLGEQFF
-,TRBJ1-1,15,TRBV5-4,few,TGTGCCAGCAGCTTGGGCACCGGGGGAGACACTGAAGCTTTCTTT,CASSLGTGGDTEAFF
-,TRBJ1-2,11,TRBV7-9,-,TGTGCCAGCAGCTTGGCAGGCGGCTACACCTTC,CASSLAGGYTF
-,TRBJ2-1,13,TRBV11-2,-,TGTGCCAGCAGCCTCCTCGAGAGCAATGAGCAGTTCTTC,CASSLLESNEQFF
-,TRBJ1-5,14,TRBV27,few,TGTGCCAGCAGCCCGGGTGTGAGCAATCAGCCCCAGCATTTT,CASSPGVSNQPQHF
-,TRBJ2-5,13,TRBV5-6,-,TGTGCCAGCAGCTTCTCTGAGGAGGAGACCCAGTACTTC,CASSFSEEETQYF
-,TRBJ2-1,17,TRBV7-9,few,TGTGCCAGCAGCTCGTTAGAGGTCACGAGGTCCTACAATGAGCAGTTCTTC,CASSSLEVTRSYNEQFF
-,TRBJ2-7,12,TRBV7-9,few,TGTGCCAGCAGCCGTCAGGGGCTCGAGCAGTACTTC,CASSRQGLEQYF
-,TRBJ1-5,14,TRBV6-5,-,TGTGCCAGCACCACCCAACAGGGCAATCAGCCCCAGCATTTT,CASTTQQGNQPQHF
-,TRBJ1-5,12,TRBV7-9,-,TGTGCCAGCAGCTTAGGGAATCAGCCCCAGCATTTT,CASSLGNQPQHF
TRBD2,TRBJ2-7,13,TRBV29-1,-,TGCAGCGCGAGAAGCGGGGCGAGGTACGAGCAGTACTTC,CSARSGARYEQYF
-,TRBJ2-1,12,TRBV7-9,few,TGTGCCAGCAGCTTAGCGCGGATAAATCATTTCTTC,CASSLARINHFF
-,TRBJ2-7,14,TRBV5-5,few,TGTGCCAGCAGTTGGGTGACTCCCGGGGACGAGCAGTACTTC,CASSWVTPGDEQYF
TRBD2,TRBJ2-4,16,TRBV23-1,-,TGCGCCGCTCTAGCGGGGGACGAGTCTGCCAAAAACATTCAGTACTTC,CAALAGDESAKNIQYF
TRBD1,TRBJ2-7,13,TRBV29-1,-,TGCAGCGTTCGACAGGGGGCCGGCTACGAGCAGTACTTC,CSVRQGAGYEQYF
TRBD2,TRBJ2-1,16,TRBV15,-,TGTGCCACCAGCAGAGCCCCGCTAGCGGGGGACAATGAGCAGTTCTTC,CATSRAPLAGDNEQFF
-,TRBJ1-2,15,TRBV29-1,few,TGCAGCGTTGTACAGAGAGAGTCATTTAACTATGGCTACACCTTC,CSVVQRESFNYGYTF
-,TRBJ2-5,11,TRBV7-8,-,TGTGCCGTAGTGGGGGTGAAGACCCAGTACTTC,CAVVGVKTQYF
-,TRBJ1-1,15,TRBV7-9,few,TGTGCCAGCAGCTTAAGTCAGAAACTCCATACCGGGGCTTTCTTT,CASSLSQKLHTGAFF
-,TRBJ1-1,12,TRBV29-1,-,TGCAGCGTCCGGTTGGAAACATCAGAAGCTTTCTTT,CSVRLETSEAFF
TRBD2,TRBJ2-3,15,TRBV11-2,-,TGTGCCAGCATCTATAGCGGGGGCTCAGCAGATACGCAGTATTTT,CASIYSGGSADTQYF
TRBD1,TRBJ1-2,11,TRBV30,-,TGTGCCTTTCCGACAGGGGTCGGCTACACCTTC,CAFPTGVGYTF
-,TRBJ1-5,15,TRBV2,-,TGTGCCAGCAACCTGAGGGCCCACGGCAATCAGCCCCAGCATTTT,CASNLRAHGNQPQHF
-,TRBJ1-5,15,TRBV4-3,-,TGCGCCAGCAGCCAAAATCCGGAGGGCAATCAGCCCCAGCATTTT,CASSQNPEGNQPQHF
-,TRBJ1-2,13,TRBV6-5,-,TGTGCCAGCAGCCGACAGGACAACTATGGCTACACCTTC,CASSRQDNYGYTF
TRBD1,TRBJ2-1,13,TRBV4-2,-,TGTGCCAGCAGCCAGGACAGGGGCGATGAGCAGTTCTTC,CASSQDRGDEQFF
-,TRBJ1-2,17,TRBV15,-,TGTGCCACCAGCACGGACAGAGGATCGGTAGCTAACTATGGCTACACCTTC,CATSTDRGSVANYGYTF
-,TRBJ1-6,16,TRBV15,-,TGTGCCACCAGCAGATCTGACAGCTCCTATAATTCACCCCTCCACTTT,CATSRSDSSYNSPLHF
-,TRBJ2-7,13,TRBV6-5,few,TGTGCCAGCAGTTACAGAGATACCTACGAGCAGTACTTC,CASSYRDTYEQYF
-,TRBJ2-1,12,TRBV7-9,few,TGTGCCAGCAGTAACGGGAAGACTGAGCAGTTCTTC,CASSNGKTEQFF
-,TRBJ2-7,13,TRBV7-9,few,TGTGCCAGCAGCCCAGTTGGCCACTACGAGCAGTACTTC,CASSPVGHYEQYF
-,TRBJ1-1,15,TRBV7-9,few,TGTGCCAGCAGCTCACGACAGACGGGGAACACTGAAGCTTTCTTT,CASSSRQTGNTEAFF
-,TRBJ2-7,11,TRBV6-5,few,TGTGCCAGCAGCCCAAGCTACGAGCAGTACTTC,CASSPSYEQYF
-,TRBJ2-5,12,TRBV19,-,TGTGCCAGTAGTATAGGCGGGCTAGCCCAGTACTTC,CASSIGGLAQYF
TRBD2,TRBJ2-5,20,TRBV10-3,-,TGTGCCATCAGTGCTCTTGGGACTAGCGGGGGGATACCGTTGTTGGAGACCCAGTACTTC,CAISALGTSGGIPLLETQYF
-,TRBJ1-5,15,TRBV29-1,few,TGCAGCGTTGAAGATCGGGGGGATGGCAATCAGCCCCAGCATTTT,CSVEDRGDGNQPQHF
-,TRBJ2-3,14,TRBV7-3,-,TGTGCCAGCAGCTTGGTTGGGAGCACAGATACGCAGTATTTT,CASSLVGSTDTQYF
TRBD1,TRBJ1-4,15,TRBV7-9,-,TGTGCCAGCAGCACTGGGACAGAGAATCCTGAAAAACTGTTTTTT,CASSTGTENPEKLFF
TRBD2,TRBJ2-1,15,TRBV29-1,few,TGCAGCGTTGAGTTCCTAGCGGGGGGGAGAGGTGAGCAGTTCTTC,CSVEFLAGGRGEQFF
-,TRBJ1-6,16,TRBV7-8,-,TGTGCCAGCAGCTTAGTACGGGGAGAGCAAGATTCACCCCTCCACTTT,CASSLVRGEQDSPLHF
-,TRBJ1-2,14,TRBV30,-,TGTGCCTGGAGTGTATCGCAGGGAATGGATGGCTACACCTTC,CAWSVSQGMDGYTF
-,TRBJ1-1,15,TRBV9,-,TGTGCCAGCAGCGTAGCTCTTCGGGGAGACACTGAAGCTTTCTTT,CASSVALRGDTEAFF
-,TRBJ2-7,10,TRBV29-1,few,TGCAGCGTTGCCCACGACGAGCAGTACTTC,CSVAHDEQYF
-,TRBJ2-1,14,TRBV27,once,TGTGCCAGCCGGCTGGGGGGTTCATACAATGAGCAGTTCTTC,CASRLGGSYNEQFF
-,TRBJ2-7,15,TRBV6-6,-,TGTGCCAGCAGTTACGATGGTTCCGCACTGGCCGAGCAGTACTTC,CASSYDGSALAEQYF
-,TRBJ1-5,16,TRBV19,-,TGTGCCAGTATGAACAGCGGAAGGGCTAGCAATCAGCCCCAGCATTTT,CASMNSGRASNQPQHF
TRBD2,TRBJ2-3,13,TRBV9,once,TGTGCCAGCAAAGCGGGGGACACAGATACGCAGTATTTT,CASKAGDTDTQYF
-,TRBJ1-1,12,TRBV5-4,-,TGTGCCAGCAGTGAAGGGTTTACTGAAGCTTTCTTT,CASSEGFTEAFF
-,TRBJ1-2,14,TRBV4-1,-,TGCGCCAGCAGCCAAGATATCGCAAACTATGGCTACACCTTC,CASSQDIANYGYTF
-,TRBJ2-5,14,TRBV11-2,-,TGTGCCAGCAGCGCCTACAGGGCGGAAGAGACCCAGTACTTC,CASSAYRAEETQYF
-,TRBJ2-5,15,TRBV6-5,-,TGTGCCAGCAGCCCAGGCGAGGACATCCAAGAGACCCAGTACTTC,CASSPGEDIQETQYF